The 18 T cell receptor beta chains presented below share a single source sample, sequenced in a study of Ad26.COV2.S vaccination and SARS-CoV-2 variants. The table came from immunoSEQ multiplex PCR; TCRdb's copy has only in-frame clones and leaves some out. The sample consists of about 400,000 clones, less than 90% of them appearing once. Treatment described: some 19 received Ad26.COV2.S at low or high dose, single or two shots; roughly 5 received placebo; per-sample allocation not given. Material that was analyzed had been drawn on day 63 after the first vaccine or placebo injection. Sequenced here: peripheral blood, sampled in a trial of Ad26.COV2.S vaccine versus placebo. These TCRs come from a person between 18 and 60 years old who received the Ad26.COV2.S COVID-19 vaccine or a placebo.

The chain has TRBV18 and TRBJ2-2, with D perhaps assigned TRBD1 or TRBD2 (6 bases each). Trimming took off 6 bases at V and 3 bases at J, with 14 bases between the two ends. The germline V gene encodes CDR1 KGHSH and CDR2 LQKENI. The CDR3 has 15 amino acids. Written as DNA, the CDR3 is TGTGCCAGCTCCCCTGGGGGGCAAGACACCGGGGAGCTGTTTTTT. This gives the protein CASSPGGQDTGELFF.

The chain is built from TRBV10-1 and TRBJ2-2, with 10 bases aligning to TRBD2. CDR3 length equals 17 residues. Germline V gives CDR1 WNHNN, CDR2 SYGVQD (reference sequence). V trimming: 7 bases; J trimming: 4 bases; junction bases outside the gene matches: 12. The CDR3 DNA is TGCGCCAGCACCCAAATTCGAGCGGGGGGGAGCACCGGGGAGCTGTTTTTT. Protein: CASTQIRAGGSTGELFF.

CDR3 sequence: CASSLRRDRWVDEQFF. The CDR3, as DNA: TGTGCCAGTAGTCTTAGGCGGGACAGGTGGGTCGATGAGCAGTTCTTC. This chain joins TRBV19 and TRBJ2-1; 8 positions match TRBD1. Germline trimming cut 5 bases from V and 8 bases from J; bases unmatched to any gene: 14. CDR1 is LNHDA and CDR2 is SQIVND in the germline V gene (reference sequence). The CDR3 runs 16 residues.

V and J are TRBV7-2 and TRBJ1-3, with 7 nucleotides matching TRBD1. The CDR3 has 17 residues. In germline, CDR1 is SGHTA, CDR2 FQGNSA. The V gene end was trimmed by 5 bases and the J gene end by 1 base; junction bases not matched to a gene: 11. CDR3 DNA: TGTGCCAGCAGCCCAGGGGGAGGGGGCGAATCTGGAAACACCATATATTTT. Protein product: CASSPGGGGESGNTIYF. The full variable domain, rest sourced from reference TRBV7-2 and TRBJ1-3, is GAGVSQSPSNKVTEKGKDVELRCDPISGHTALYWYRQSLGQGLEFLIYFQGNSAPDKSGLPSDRFSAERTGGSVSTLTIQRTQQEDSAVYLCASSPGGGGESGNTIYFGEGSWLTVV.

This chain uses TRBV29-1 with TRBJ1-2; the match to TRBD1 covers 7 bases. Looked up from germline, CDR1 is SQVTM and CDR2 is ANQGSEA. V shed 5 bases, J shed 4 bases, and the junction held 4 bases outside the gene matches. The CDR3 runs to 12 residues. This CDR3 is CSVNTGVYGYTF. The CDR3 DNA follows: TGCAGCGTTAACACAGGGGTCTATGGCTACACCTTC.

The chain carries TRBV30 and TRBJ1-2; weak D call: TRBD1 (5 bases). The CDR3 has 12 residues. V lost 4 bases, J lost 13 bases, and 19 bases lay in between. Per the germline V gene, CDR1 is GTSNPN and CDR2 is SVGIG (reference sequence). CDR3 loop: CAWTSSLGPGTF. The CDR3 DNA is TGTGCCTGGACGTCCTCTTTGGGGCCGGGCACCTTC.

This chain links TRBV3-1 (or the pseudogene TRBV3-2) with TRBJ1-4, with a weak D call TRBD1 (6 bases). CDR1 is LGHDT and CDR2 is YNNKEL in the germline V gene (reference sequence). The CDR3 consists of 15 residues. With 4 bases removed from V and 2 bases from J, the gap between germline ends came to 11 bases. This CDR3 reads CASSRTGSTNEKLFF. DNA of the CDR3: TGTGCCAGCAGCCGAACAGGGTCCACTAATGAAAAACTGTTTTTT.

This clone was detected once. V and J are TRBV11-2 and TRBJ1-4; D may be TRBD1 (6 bases). The germline V gene encodes CDR1 SGHAT and CDR2 FQNNGV. Trimming cost V 0 bases and J 4 bases, with 6 bases left between them. The CDR3 totals 14 residues. CDR3 in DNA: TGTGCCAGCAGCTTAGACAGGGGTAATGAAAAACTGTTTTTT. Protein product: CASSLDRGNEKLFF.

The chain recombines TRBV11-3 with TRBJ2-3; weak D call: TRBD1 (5 bases). Germline V gives CDR1 SGHNT, CDR2 YENEEA. Between the trimmed V and J ends, which lost 4 bases and 1 base, there was a span of 15 bases. The CDR3 spans 16 residues. The CDR3 DNA sequence: TGTGCCAGCAGCTCCCCGGTCCCCAGGGGCACAGATACGCAGTATTTT. It translates to CASSSPVPRGTDTQYF.

This clone was seen once. The CDR3: CASTLGGQTYEQYF. CDR3 DNA sequence: TGTGCCAGCACCCTAGGGGGACAGACCTACGAGCAGTACTTC. This chain connects TRBV6-5 to TRBJ2-7, with TRBD1 matching 7 bases. Germline CDR1 and CDR2: MNHEY and SVGAGI. The CDR3 consists of 14 residues. The V gene end was trimmed by 7 bases and the J gene end by 2 bases; junction bases not matched to a gene: 8.

J is TRBJ1-6 and V is TRBV19; D perhaps matches TRBD1 (5 bases). Germline CDR1 is LNHDA and CDR2 is SQIVND (reference sequence). The CDR3 length is 14 residues. The V and J ends lost 6 bases and 10 bases respectively, with 16 bases between them. CDR3 sequence (DNA): TGTGCCAGTAGCCAGGGCCTCGAGGCGTCACCCCTCCACTTT. The encoded protein is CASSQGLEASPLHF.

The V and J genes are TRBV15 and TRBJ2-1, with a possible D match to TRBD2 (5 bases). Trimming took 4 bases from V and 10 from J, leaving 11 bases between them. Germline V gene data show CDR1 as LNHNV and CDR2 as YYDKDF (reference sequence). The CDR3 contains 12 residues. CDR3 DNA: TGTGCCACCAGCAAAAGCCGACTAGAGCAGTTCTTC. Its translation: CATSKSRLEQFF.

The J gene is TRBJ2-2, the V gene TRBV5-6, with D uncertain. Per germline, CDR1 SGHDT and CDR2 YYEEEE. V lost 1 base to trimming and J lost 7 bases, with 2 bases between them. This CDR3 has 11 residues. CDR3 region: CASSLYGELFF. CDR3 DNA: TGTGCCAGCAGCTTGTACGGGGAGCTGTTTTTT. Full variable domain (outside the CDR3, taken from reference TRBV5-6 and TRBJ2-2): DAGVTQSPTHLIKTRGQQVTLRCSPKSGHDTVSWYQQALGQGPQFIFQYYEEEERQRGNFPDRFSGHQFPNYSSELNVNALLLGDSALYLCASSLYGELFFGEGSRLTVL.

This chain uses TRBV11-3 with TRBJ2-1, with D possibly being TRBD1 or TRBD2 (7 bases each). This CDR3 is 15 amino acids long. Trimming took off 5 bases at V and 5 bases at J, with 16 bases between the two ends. Per germline, CDR1 SGHNT and CDR2 YENEEA. The DNA of the CDR3 is TGTGCCAGCAGCCGGGGGGACAGAGGGAACAATGAGCAGTTCTTC. Protein: CASSRGDRGNNEQFF.

The V gene is TRBV5-6, the J gene TRBJ1-2; 9 positions match TRBD1. The trim removed 4 bases at V and 2 bases at J, leaving 3 bases unmatched. The length of the CDR3 is 14 residues. Germline assignment: CDR1 SGHDT and CDR2 YYEEEE. The CDR3 region has the DNA TGTGCCAGCAGCGCGGGACAGGGAAACTATGGCTACACCTTC. This gives the protein CASSAGQGNYGYTF.

V and J are TRBV27 and TRBJ1-1; 8 nucleotides line up with TRBD1. The V segment lost 4 bases and the J segment 7 bases; nucleotides outside the gene matches: 8. The CDR3 contains 14 residues. The germline V gene has CDR1 MNHEY and CDR2 SMNVEV (reference sequence). CDR3 nucleotides: TGTGCCAGCAGTTACGGACAGGGCGGAAGTGAAGCTTTCTTT. It codes for CASSYGQGGSEAFF.

At least ten counts were recorded for this clone. The chain uses TRBV4-1 and TRBJ1-1; no clear D gene. Per germline, CDR1 MGHRA and CDR2 YSYEKL. This CDR3 region has 17 residues. V was clipped by 1 base and J by 10 bases, with 25 bases between them. CDR3 sequence (DNA): TGCGCCAGCAGCCAAGCTGTATCCATAGGGCATGAAGACGGAGCTTTCTTT. This codes for CASSQAVSIGHEDGAFF.

The chain combines TRBV3-1 (or the pseudogene TRBV3-2) with TRBJ2-7; D unclear. Germline V gene data show CDR1 as LGHDT and CDR2 as YNNKEL (reference sequence). The V gene lost 5 bases and the J gene lost 2 bases, with 16 bases spanning the gap. The CDR3 loop spans 15 amino acids. The CDR3 spells CASSKSGFTPYEQYF. CDR3 in DNA: TGTGCCAGCAGCAAAAGTGGTTTCACCCCCTACGAGCAGTACTTC.